Each of the 8 T cell receptor beta chains below was sequenced from the same sample in a study of regulatory T cells in long-lasting Graves disease. Regarding time point: newly diagnosed GD, antithyroid drugs for less than 3 months. The authors made the TCR library using RNA they extracted from PBMCs. With iRepertoire HTBI primers and Arm-PCR of CDR3 regions, TCR beta libraries were built. Using its own MiXCR run on the multiplex PCR reads, TCRdb lists one record per CDR3 protein. The profile shows about 540,000 distinct CDR3 sequences, roughly 12% of them singletons. The sample was also linked to a second study, of T cells in Graves' hyperthyroidism and ophthalmopathy.

The sample was peripheral blood mononuclear cells (PBMCs), taken at new diagnosis, from a patient treated with antithyroid drugs. These TCRs come from a young man with Graves disease.

This clonotype was observed a few times. The V gene is TRBV20-1, the J gene TRBJ2-5; tentative D call: TRBD2 (6 bases). Germline CDR1 and CDR2: DFQATT and SNEGSKA (reference sequence). The ends were cut back, 5 bases at V and 4 bases at J, with 14 bases in the middle. The CDR3 is 13 amino acids. The CDR3 loop reads CSAWTGATETQYF. The DNA of the CDR3 is TGCAGTGCTTGGACGGGAGCGACAGAGACCCAGTACTTC.

This clonotype was seen ten or more times. This chain connects TRBV19 to TRBJ1-1; 8 positions agree with TRBD1. This CDR3 has 13 amino acids. Germline V CDR1 and CDR2: LNHDA, SQIVND (reference sequence). Unmatched junction bases numbered 7, after V lost 5 bases and J lost 8 bases. CDR3 nucleotides: TGTGCCAGTAGTGTGACAGGGGAGGAGGAAGCTTTCTTT. The encoded protein is CASSVTGEEEAFF.

At least ten counts were recorded for this clonotype. The chain joins TRBV12-5 to TRBJ2-1, with TRBD2 as a possible D gene (5 bases). CDR3 length equals 13 residues. Germline values: CDR1 LGHNT, CDR2 FRNRAP. V was shortened by 2 bases and J by 4 bases, with 6 bases between the two germline ends. CDR3 coding DNA: TGTGCTAGTGGTTTGCAGCGGTACAATGAGCAGTTCTTC. This codes for CASGLQRYNEQFF.

V gene TRBV30 combines with J gene TRBJ1-2; 7 bases fit TRBD1. The CDR3 consists of 16 residues. The trim removed 2 bases at V and 5 bases at J, leaving 14 bases unmatched. CDR1 and CDR2 from the germline V gene are GTSNPN and SVGIG (reference sequence). The DNA of the CDR3 is TGTGCCTGGAGTCTAAGGACAGGTGACATAAAATATGGCTACACCTTC. This encodes CAWSLRTGDIKYGYTF.

Ten or more counts support this clonotype. This chain connects TRBV11-2 to TRBJ2-7; no firm D call. Germline V lookup: CDR1 SGHAT, CDR2 FQNNGV. V gave up 1 base and J gave up 2 bases, with 9 bases separating them. There are 14 residues in the CDR3. The CDR3 here is CASSLASQPYEQYF. The CDR3 DNA reads TGTGCCAGCAGCTTAGCCAGCCAACCCTACGAGCAGTACTTC.

The chain is built from TRBV20-1 and TRBJ2-6; perhaps TRBD1 as D (5 bases). The CDR3 consists of 16 residues. Germline lookup yields CDR1 DFQATT and CDR2 SNEGSKA (reference sequence). V was clipped by 1 base and J by 0 bases, with 10 bases between them. The CDR3 nucleotides read TGCAGTGCTAGAGGGGGCGGTTTCTCTGGGGCCAACGTCCTGACTTTC. Its protein product is CSARGGGFSGANVLTF.

This clonotype turned up a few times. CDR3 sequence reads: CASSPQRGGEAYGYTF. The CDR3, as DNA: TGTGCCAGCTCACCGCAAAGAGGAGGGGAGGCCTATGGCTACACCTTC. This chain connects TRBV18 to TRBJ1-2; D is possibly TRBD1 (5 bases). The germline gives CDR1 KGHSH, CDR2 LQKENI. Trimming took 3 bases from V and 4 from J, leaving 18 bases between them. CDR3 size: 16 residues.

The rearrangement joins TRBV7-9 to TRBJ1-3; D is possibly TRBD1 (6 bases). Germline lookup yields CDR1 SEHNR and CDR2 FQNEAQ (reference sequence). With 2 bases removed from V and 2 bases from J, the gap between germline ends came to 7 bases. The CDR3 runs 14 residues. The CDR3 loop reads CASSLNRAGNTIYF. DNA for the CDR3: TGTGCCAGCAGCTTAAACAGGGCTGGAAACACCATATATTTT. The full variable domain, with the rest looked up from reference TRBV7-9 and TRBJ1-3, is DTGVSQNPRHKITKRGQNVTFRCDPISEHNRLYWYRQTLGQGPEFLTYFQNEAQLEKSRLLSDRFSAERPKGSFSTLEIQRTEQGDSAMYLCASSLNRAGNTIYFGEGSWLTVV.